This is a list of T cell receptor beta chains from one sample in a study of follicular helper T cells after annual influenza vaccination. Using immunoSEQ multiplex PCR, the repertoire was profiled, and TCRdb retains in-frame clones only, with some absent. The table lists about 7,800 clones, approximately 87% of them singletons. The sequencing used CXCR5+ CD38- circulating T follicular helper cells from blood, collected 7 days after influenza vaccination. The receptor source for this set is an adult who received the influenza vaccine. CDR3s include the opening cysteine and the closing phenylalanine or tryptophan. D genes are given only for firm matches. Only part of the rows carry a size: once, few, many, or a class if the clone is expanded.

j_gene | abundance | d_gene | v_gene | CDR3nt | CDR3aa
TRBJ2-2 | . | . | TRBV5-8 | TGTGCCAGCAGCCCATCACGGATCGGGGAGCTGTTTTTT | CASSPSRIGELFF
TRBJ2-7 | . | . | TRBV19 | TGTGCCAGTAGTACGGCGGAAGGGCTTAGCCCCTACGAGCAGTACTTC | CASSTAEGLSPYEQYF
TRBJ2-1 | . | TRBD1 | TRBV5-6 | TGTGCCAGCAGCTTAACCGGGACAGAATACAATGAGCAGTTCTTC | CASSLTGTEYNEQFF
TRBJ1-1 | . | . | TRBV7-8 | TGTGCCAGCAGCTTTAGGACGACGGCGGGGCCCACTGAAGCTTTCTTT | CASSFRTTAGPTEAFF
TRBJ2-1 | . | TRBD2 | TRBV9 | TGTGCCAGCAGCGTGGGTGGGAGCGGGGGTTACAATGAGCAGTTCTTC | CASSVGGSGGYNEQFF
TRBJ2-7 | . | TRBD2 | TRBV5-1 | TGCGCCAGCAGCCCCCTCACGGGGGGGCCTTACGAGCAGTACTTC | CASSPLTGGPYEQYF
TRBJ2-5 | . | . | TRBV9 | TGTGCCAGCAGCGAGGGCCCCCACTGGGAGACCCAGTACTTC | CASSEGPHWETQYF
TRBJ2-7 | once | . | TRBV18 | TGTGCCAGCTCACCAGTAGGTCCGCACTACGAGCAGTACTTC | CASSPVGPHYEQYF
TRBJ1-4 | . | . | TRBV18 | TGTGCCAGCTCACCTTCGGTGAATGAAAAACTGTTTTTT | CASSPSVNEKLFF
TRBJ1-6 | . | . | TRBV9 | TGTGCCAGCAGCGTAACCCCAACAGGATCACCCCTCCACTTT | CASSVTPTGSPLHF
TRBJ2-7 | . | . | TRBV2 | TGTGCCAGCAGTAATGGGGTCGAGCAGTACTTC | CASSNGVEQYF
TRBJ2-3 | . | . | TRBV15 | TGTGCCACCAGCAGAGATCGGATGGGGGGCTCGGATACGCAGTATTTT | CATSRDRMGGSDTQYF
TRBJ1-1 | . | . | TRBV7-9 | TGTGCCAGCAGCCCAAACGCAGCCCAAGCTTTCTTT | CASSPNAAQAFF
TRBJ2-1 | . | TRBD1 | TRBV5-4 | TGTGCCAGCAGCGCCCTTGGGACAGGAAACAATGAGCAGTTCTTC | CASSALGTGNNEQFF
TRBJ1-2 | . | . | TRBV10-2 | TGCGCCAGCGGCTCCGGGGCTAACTATGGCTACACCTTC | CASGSGANYGYTF
TRBJ2-3 | . | . | TRBV29-1 | TGCAGCGTGACCGGGACTTTTAGCACAGATACGCAGTATTTT | CSVTGTFSTDTQYF
TRBJ2-7 | . | TRBD2 | TRBV6-1 | TGTGCCAGCAGTGAGGTTACCGGACTAGCGGGCTACGAGCAGTACTTC | CASSEVTGLAGYEQYF
TRBJ2-1 | . | . | TRBV18 | TGTGCCAGCTCAGTAATTGATGAGCAGTTCTTC | CASSVIDEQFF
TRBJ2-7 | . | . | TRBV7-2 | TGTGCCAGCAGCTTAGTGGGGTGGGCCGAGCAGTACTTC | CASSLVGWAEQYF
TRBJ1-5 | . | TRBD1 | TRBV19 | TGTGCCACCCAGGGAGGACAGGGGGCAAGAGGGAATCAGCCCCAGCATTTT | CATQGGQGARGNQPQHF
TRBJ2-3 | . | TRBD2 | TRBV18 | TGTGCCAGCTCGCGCACTACGGGACTAGCGGGGGTTGATACGCAGTATTTT | CASSRTTGLAGVDTQYF
TRBJ1-3 | . | TRBD1 | TRBV15 | TGTGCCACCAGCCGGGACAGAATCTCTGGAAACACCATATATTTT | CATSRDRISGNTIYF
TRBJ2-3 | . | . | TRBV7-2 | TGTGCCAGCAGTAAATCCCGCACAGATACGCAGTATTTT | CASSKSRTDTQYF
TRBJ2-7 | few | . | TRBV6-1 | TGTGCCAGCAGTGAAGCGCCCTCAGGTCGGGAGCAGTACTTC | CASSEAPSGREQYF
TRBJ2-3 | . | . | TRBV13 | TGTGCCAGCAGCCTTCTGGGGCAGGGTGGAAATACGCAGTATTTT | CASSLLGQGGNTQYF
TRBJ2-2 | . | . | TRBV28 | TGTGCCAGCAGCCAAATAAGTGCGGGGGAGCTGTTTTTT | CASSQISAGELFF
TRBJ1-1 | . | . | TRBV19 | TGTGCCAGTAGTACGCGCCGGGGCTACATGAACACTGAAGCTTTCTTT | CASSTRRGYMNTEAFF
TRBJ2-2 | . | . | TRBV5-1 | TGCGCCAGCAGCTTGGGAGTCGGGGGGCTAAACACCGGGGAGCTGTTTTTT | CASSLGVGGLNTGELFF
TRBJ1-4 | . | . | TRBV28 | TGTGCCAGCAGTTTAACGGGGATCGGTGAAAAACTGTTTTTT | CASSLTGIGEKLFF
TRBJ1-3 | . | . | TRBV6-1 | TGTGCCAGCAGTGAAAACGCTTTGGGGTCGAGCTCTGGAAACACCATATATTTT | CASSENALGSSSGNTIYF
TRBJ2-3 | . | TRBD1 | TRBV4-2 | TGTGCCAGCAGCCCCGGGACAGGTTCTTATACGCAGTATTTT | CASSPGTGSYTQYF
TRBJ1-2 | few | TRBD1 | TRBV4-1 | TGCGCCAGCAGCCAAACGGACAGGGGGTCTGGCTACACCTTC | CASSQTDRGSGYTF
TRBJ1-1 | . | . | TRBV19 | TGTGCCAGTAGTAAGCAACTTGAAGATGAAGCTTTCTTT | CASSKQLEDEAFF
TRBJ2-3 | . | TRBD2 | TRBV7-8 | TGTGCCAGCAGCTTACGTGACAGCAACTGGGGAGGGAAGTATTTT | CASSLRDSNWGGKYF
TRBJ1-4 | . | TRBD1 | TRBV2 | TGTGCCAGCAGTGCGGACAGGGAGTACGAAAAACTGTTTTTT | CASSADREYEKLFF
TRBJ1-6 | . | TRBD1 | TRBV4-2 | TGTGCCAGCAGCCCGACTTTAGGGACAGCCTATAATTCACCCCTCCACTTT | CASSPTLGTAYNSPLHF
TRBJ2-5 | . | . | TRBV28 | TGTGCCAGCAGTTTAGCGGGGGCTCAAGAGACCCAGTACTTC | CASSLAGAQETQYF
TRBJ2-3 | . | TRBD2 | TRBV7-2 | TGTGCCAGCAGCTTAGTTAGCGGGGGCACAGATACGCAGTATTTT | CASSLVSGGTDTQYF
TRBJ2-7 | . | TRBD2 | TRBV30 | TGTGCCTGGGGCCCCACGTCGGTCTTAGCGGGGGGCAGGAACGAGCAGTACTTC | CAWGPTSVLAGGRNEQYF
TRBJ2-3 | . | . | TRBV11-3 | TGTGCCAGCGGTGAGGGGGGGCCGGACACAGATACGCAGTATTTT | CASGEGGPDTDTQYF
TRBJ2-3 | . | TRBD1 | TRBV9 | TGTGCCAGCAGCACCTGGACAGGGGTTACAGATACGCAGTATTTT | CASSTWTGVTDTQYF
TRBJ2-5 | . | TRBD2 | TRBV5-4 | TGTGCCAGCAGCTTCGGTAGCGGGATCCTAGAGACCCAGTACTTC | CASSFGSGILETQYF
TRBJ1-2 | . | . | TRBV2 | TGTGCCAGCAGTCCTGAGTTAGTCTCCTATGGCTACACCTTC | CASSPELVSYGYTF
TRBJ2-7 | . | . | TRBV14 | TGTGCCAGCAGCCTATCTTTAAAGGGTTACGAGCAGTACTTC | CASSLSLKGYEQYF
TRBJ2-3 | . | . | TRBV7-8 | TGTGCCAGCAGCTTAGCCAAAGACGGGGCAGATACGCAGTATTTT | CASSLAKDGADTQYF
TRBJ2-1 | . | . | TRBV7-2 | TGTGCCAGCAGCCCCAGACCGCTCGACAGGAGCTCCTACAATGAGCAGTTCTTC | CASSPRPLDRSSYNEQFF
TRBJ1-1 | . | TRBD1 | TRBV5-4 | TGTGCCAGCAGCTTGAACAGGGGCATGAACACTGAAGCTTTCTTT | CASSLNRGMNTEAFF
TRBJ1-6 | . | . | TRBV6-6 | TGTGCCACAGGGGAGCATTCACCCCTCCACTTT | CATGEHSPLHF
TRBJ2-5 | . | . | TRBV13 | TGTGCCAGCAGCCGCGACGGGGTACGAGAGACCCAGTACTTC | CASSRDGVRETQYF
TRBJ1-4 | . | . | TRBV5-1 | TGCGCCAGCAGCCTTGACAGTACTAATGAAAAACTGTTTTTT | CASSLDSTNEKLFF
TRBJ1-1 | . | . | TRBV9 | TGTGCCAGCAGCGCACCCGACACTGAAGCTTTCTTT | CASSAPDTEAFF
TRBJ1-6 | . | . | TRBV27 | TGTGCCAGCAGTTTTGGGGGACACCACTCCTCACCCCTCCACTTT | CASSFGGHHSSPLHF
TRBJ1-2 | . | . | TRBV19 | TGTGCCAGTAGTATCGGATGGGCTTCGGATGGCTACACCTTC | CASSIGWASDGYTF
TRBJ2-3 | . | TRBD2 | TRBV10-1 | TGCGCCAGCAGTGAGAAGGTCGTAGGCGGGGGGATCACAGATACGCAGTATTTT | CASSEKVVGGGITDTQYF
TRBJ2-7 | . | . | TRBV15 | TGTGCCACCAGCAGAGAGACAGGTTCCGAGCAGTACTTC | CATSRETGSEQYF